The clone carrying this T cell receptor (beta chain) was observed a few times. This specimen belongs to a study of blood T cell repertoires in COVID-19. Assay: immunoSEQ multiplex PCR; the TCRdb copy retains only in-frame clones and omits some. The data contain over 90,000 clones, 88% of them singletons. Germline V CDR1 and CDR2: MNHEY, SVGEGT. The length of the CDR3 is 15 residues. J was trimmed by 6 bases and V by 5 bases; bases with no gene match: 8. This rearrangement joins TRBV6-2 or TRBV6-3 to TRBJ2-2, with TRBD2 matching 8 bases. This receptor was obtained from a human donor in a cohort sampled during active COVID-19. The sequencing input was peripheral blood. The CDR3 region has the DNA TGTGCCAGCAGTCGTCCGGGAGGGCCTGCCGGGGAGCTGTTTTTT. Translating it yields CASSRPGGPAGELFF.